The entry that follows covers one T cell receptor beta chain sequence. No antigen is known for it. The record has no base qualities; no much larger clone is one base away. The library was produced with RACE. The sequencer listed for this sample is NextSeq 500. During library preparation, unique molecular identifiers were attached to individual cDNA molecules so that TCRs could be counted quantitatively and reproducibly. Each blood RNA sample was used to sequence both TCR alpha and TCR beta chains. In the paper's pipeline: Samples had a median of roughly 99,000 TCRs, with a range from about 23,224 to 700,000. The Decombinator software suite was used to annotate V, J and CDR3 in the TCR reads. To make PS versus PT1 abundance plots, every sample was subsampled to the same number of TCRs (28,000). Expanded TCRs were defined as absent before sensitization and observed at least eight times at the 2-week time point. The public sequencing data were trimmed at Q25 with fastp and processed into clonotypes with MiXCR by TCRdb, which kept only in-frame beta chains. Each entry is one CDR3 protein sequence, shown with its most common DNA and genes. The V and J calls and clone size come from TCRdb's table, not from the authors' own analysis. This sample gives more than 300,000 distinct CDR3 sequences in total; 4.5% to 5.5% of them show up just once. Around 8.8% of the sample is in the top ten clones.

After removal of 6 bases from V and 7 bases from J, the junction retains 6 bases not matched to a gene. Spanning cysteine to phenylalanine, the CDR3 consists of 15 amino acids. Only the CDR3 part of the read is kept: 45 bases, read in frame from the first base. The data belong to a study of human T cells and chemical hapten exposure (dated by TCRdb to the early 2020s). Study-wide context: For sensitization, 2% DPC in acetone was applied to a roughly 2 cm by roughly 2 cm area of upper inner arm skin. For TCR sequencing, blood came from 25 to 35 alopecia patients at anywhere from one to four time points (pre-sensitization, 2, 6 and 24 weeks). The study tracked peripheral blood TCR repertoire changes in vivo during primary and secondary sensitization to the hapten diphenylcyclopropenone (DPC) in alopecia patients. Blood was sampled from patients pre-sensitization (week 0) and at 2, 6 and about 24 weeks after DPC sensitization. The libraries were sequenced as a pool, and the TCR yield per sample differed mostly because of small variations in library volumes within the pool. Throughout the roughly 23-week study period, patients were also given weekly therapeutic DPC doses on the scalp. The mostly female patient cohort included alopecia areata with under or over 50% scalp involvement, alopecia totalis and alopecia universalis. Patch tests used Finn chambers with 0.01% DPC on the upper back, scored after 6 days by International Contact Dermatitis Research Group standards. Beyond this particular receptor, the publication reports: Repeated subsampling changed both the strength of the expansion versus patch-test correlation and the threshold at which that correlation became significant. Because every patient had alopecia, a presumed autoimmune disease, the patients' immune response might differ from that of healthy individuals. The number of PT1 expanded TCRs positively correlated with patch test score, significant at thresholds 8, 16 and 32 but not 4. No change with DPC sensitization was found in the number of TCRs above 1 in 1000 frequency, and no evidence of global repertoire structure alterations was found. Expanded TCRs formed significantly more large CDR3 similarity clusters than pre-sensitization or healthy control sets, consistent with antigen-driven responses.

Taken with the paper, the label for time point translates to: pre-sensitization, week 0. Interpreted using the paper, the treatment or condition label stands for: therapeutic diphenylcyclopropenone sensitization with weekly scalp DPC. At each patch-test visit, blood was drawn before the patch test was applied. To be eligible, patients had to be aged 18 to 70, diagnosed with alopecia and judged suitable for DPC therapy, while pregnant patients were excluded. Total RNA was extracted from unfractionated whole blood collected in Tempus Blood RNA tubes. The sequence joins TRBV12-3 or TRBV12-4 to TRBJ1-4, and TRBD1 aligns with 12 junction nucleotides. The sample here was whole blood, taken in connection with sensitization to the hapten diphenylcyclopropenone (DPC). This receptor was identified in a woman younger than 30 with alopecia areata. Some clones in this sample may be carry-over from other donors' samples. The nucleotides read TGTGCCAGCAGAATAGGGACAGGGGGCCTTGAAAAACTGTTTTTT. It is translated as CASRIGTGGLEKLFF.